This T cell receptor beta chain stems from a study of blood T cell repertoires in COVID-19. In the study overall: The study drew acute and convalescent COVID-19 samples from the United States, Italy and Spain. T cells, B-cell-depleted T cells, or PBMCs supplied cDNA or gDNA.

Authors' data handling: Amplification with reference gene primers provided the estimates of nucleated cell counts. Here immunoSEQ multiplex PCR was the method, and the copy in TCRdb shows in-frame clones only, minus some. The V and J calls and the clone size are those of that table, but D and trimming were determined from the DNA. The profile covers 150,000 to 200,000 clones, with 85% appearing a single time and under 4% taken by the ten largest. The V segment lost 0 bases and the J segment 2 bases; nucleotides outside the gene matches: 14. The V gene's germline CDR1 is MGHRA and CDR2 YSYEKL. The CDR3 runs to 20 residues.

What was sequenced was peripheral blood. The source of this sequence is a human donor with acute or convalescent COVID-19. The donor label of this sample is uncertain. This chain links TRBV4-1 with TRBJ2-3, with TRBD1 matching over 10 bases. CDR3 in DNA: TGCGCCAGCAGCCAAGAGAGGGGGTCTGGGACAGGGGCGCTCACAGATACGCAGTATTTT. This translates into CASSQERGSGTGALTDTQYF.